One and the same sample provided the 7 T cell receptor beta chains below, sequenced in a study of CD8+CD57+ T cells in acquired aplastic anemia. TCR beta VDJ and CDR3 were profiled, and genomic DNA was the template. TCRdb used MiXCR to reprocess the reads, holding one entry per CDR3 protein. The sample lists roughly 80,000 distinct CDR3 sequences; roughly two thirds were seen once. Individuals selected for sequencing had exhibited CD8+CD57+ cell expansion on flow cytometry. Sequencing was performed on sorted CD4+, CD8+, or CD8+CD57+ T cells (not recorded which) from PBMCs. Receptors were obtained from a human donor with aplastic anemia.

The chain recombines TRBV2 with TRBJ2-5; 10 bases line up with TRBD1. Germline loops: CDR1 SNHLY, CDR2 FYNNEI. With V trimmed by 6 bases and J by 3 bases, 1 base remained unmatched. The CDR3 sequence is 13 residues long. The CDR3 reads CASRDRGKETQYF. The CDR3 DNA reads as TGTGCCAGCAGGGACAGGGGGAAAGAGACCCAGTACTTC.

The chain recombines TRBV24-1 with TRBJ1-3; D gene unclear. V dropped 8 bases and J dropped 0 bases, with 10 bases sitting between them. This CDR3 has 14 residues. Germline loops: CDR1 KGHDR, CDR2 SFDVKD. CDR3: CATTEVLSGNTIYF. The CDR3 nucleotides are TGTGCCACCACTGAGGTCCTCTCTGGAAACACCATATATTTT.

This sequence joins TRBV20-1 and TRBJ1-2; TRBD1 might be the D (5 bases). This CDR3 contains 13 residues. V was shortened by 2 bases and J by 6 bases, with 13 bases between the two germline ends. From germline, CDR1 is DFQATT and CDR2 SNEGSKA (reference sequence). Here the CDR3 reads CSARSPGRDGYTF. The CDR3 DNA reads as TGCAGTGCTAGATCGCCAGGGCGGGATGGCTACACCTTC.

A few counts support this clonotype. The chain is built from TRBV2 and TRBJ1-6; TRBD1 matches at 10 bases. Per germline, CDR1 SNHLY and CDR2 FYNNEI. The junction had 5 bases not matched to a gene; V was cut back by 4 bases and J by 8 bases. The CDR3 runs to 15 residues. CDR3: CASSVTGGRDSPLHF. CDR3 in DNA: TGTGCCAGCAGTGTGACAGGGGGCAGGGATTCACCCCTCCACTTT.

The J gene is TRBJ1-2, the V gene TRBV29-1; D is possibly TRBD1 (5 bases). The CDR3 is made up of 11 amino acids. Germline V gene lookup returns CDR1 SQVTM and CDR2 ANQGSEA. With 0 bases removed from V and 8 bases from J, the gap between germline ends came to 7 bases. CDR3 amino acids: CSVEDRGGYTF. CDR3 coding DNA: TGCAGCGTTGAAGATCGGGGCGGCTACACCTTC. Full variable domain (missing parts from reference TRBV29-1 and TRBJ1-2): SAVISQKPSRDICQRGTSLTIQCQVDSQVTMMFWYRQQPGQSLTLIATANQGSEATYESGFVIDKFPISRPNLTFSTLTVSNMSPEDSSIYLCSVEDRGGYTFGSGTRLTVV.

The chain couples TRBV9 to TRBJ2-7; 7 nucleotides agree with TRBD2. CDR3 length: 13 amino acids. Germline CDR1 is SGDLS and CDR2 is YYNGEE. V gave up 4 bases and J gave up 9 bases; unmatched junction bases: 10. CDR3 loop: CASSTPGLVGQYF. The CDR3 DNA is TGTGCCAGCAGCACCCCCGGACTAGTAGGGCAGTACTTC. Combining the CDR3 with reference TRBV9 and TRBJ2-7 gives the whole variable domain DSGVTQTPKHLITATGQRVTLRCSPRSGDLSVYWYQQSLDQGLQFLIQYYNGEERAKGNILERFSAQQFPDLHSELNLSSLELGDSALYFCASSTPGLVGQYFGPGTRLTVT.

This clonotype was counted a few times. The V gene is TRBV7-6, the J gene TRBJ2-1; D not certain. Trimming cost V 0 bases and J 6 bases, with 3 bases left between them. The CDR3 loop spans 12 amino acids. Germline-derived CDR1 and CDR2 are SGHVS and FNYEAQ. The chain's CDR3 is CASSLAANEQFF. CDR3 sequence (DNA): TGTGCCAGCAGCTTAGCGGCCAATGAGCAGTTCTTC. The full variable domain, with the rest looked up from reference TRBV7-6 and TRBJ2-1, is GAGVSQSPRYKVTKRGQDVALRCDPISGHVSLYWYRQALGQGPEFLTYFNYEAQQDKSGLPNDRFSAERPEGSISTLTIQRTEQRDSAMYRCASSLAANEQFFGPGTRLTVL.